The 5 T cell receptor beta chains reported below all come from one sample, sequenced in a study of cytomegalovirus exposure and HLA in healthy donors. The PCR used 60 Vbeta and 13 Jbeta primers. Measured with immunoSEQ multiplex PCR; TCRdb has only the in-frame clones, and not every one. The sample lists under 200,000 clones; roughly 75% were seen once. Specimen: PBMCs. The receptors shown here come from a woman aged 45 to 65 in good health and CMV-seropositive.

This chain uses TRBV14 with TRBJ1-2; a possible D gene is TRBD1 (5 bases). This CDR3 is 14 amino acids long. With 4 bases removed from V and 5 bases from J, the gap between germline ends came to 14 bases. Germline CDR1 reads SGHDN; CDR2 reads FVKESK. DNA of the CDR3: TGTGCCAGCAGCCCGGGGTCGGGGGAATATGGCTACACCTTC. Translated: CASSPGSGEYGYTF.

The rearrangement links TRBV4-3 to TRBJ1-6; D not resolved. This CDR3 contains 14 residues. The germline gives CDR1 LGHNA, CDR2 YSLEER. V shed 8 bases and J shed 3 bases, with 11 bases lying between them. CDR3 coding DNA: TGCGCCAGCCGACCCGGAGGCTATAATTCACCCCTCCACTTT. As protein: CASRPGGYNSPLHF.

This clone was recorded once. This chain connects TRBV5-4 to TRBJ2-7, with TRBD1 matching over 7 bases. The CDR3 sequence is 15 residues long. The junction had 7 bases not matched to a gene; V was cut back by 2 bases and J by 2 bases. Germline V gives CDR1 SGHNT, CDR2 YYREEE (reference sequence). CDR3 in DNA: TGTGCCAGCAGCTTCCCCGGGACAGAGACCTACGAGCAGTACTTC. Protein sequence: CASSFPGTETYEQYF.

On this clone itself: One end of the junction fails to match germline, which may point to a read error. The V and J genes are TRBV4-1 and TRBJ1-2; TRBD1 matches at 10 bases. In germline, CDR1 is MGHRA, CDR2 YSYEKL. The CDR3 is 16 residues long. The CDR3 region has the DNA TGCGCCAGCAGCCAATGGACAGGGGGTAAAGACTATGGCCACACCTTC. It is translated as CASSQWTGGKDYGHTF.

DNA of the CDR3: TGTGCCAGCAGTGAGGTCCCGGGACAGGGGGCCGGGGTCTACGAGCAGTACTTC. Translated: CASSEVPGQGAGVYEQYF. The rearrangement joins TRBV25-1 to TRBJ2-7; 12 bases match TRBD1. Per the germline V gene, CDR1 is MGHDK and CDR2 is SYGVNS. The CDR3 covers 18 residues. J gave up 3 bases and V 3 bases, and 12 bases lay outside the gene matches.